This TCR beta chain was observed in a study of cytomegalovirus exposure and HLA in healthy donors. V lost 1 base, J lost 6 bases, and 2 bases stayed unmatched. Germline CDR1 is SGHTA and CDR2 is FQGNSA. The CDR3 totals 15 residues. Primers: 60 Vbeta forward and 13 Jbeta reverse. Produced via immunoSEQ multiplex PCR; TCRdb's table is partial and in-frame only. The data hold more than 85,000 clones, with less than 85% observed a single time. Sequencing input: PBMCs. The sequence came from a man aged 25-45 years in good health and CMV-seropositive. The genes are TRBV7-2 and TRBJ1-5, with TRBD1 identical over 11 bases. The CDR3 region has the DNA TGTGCCAGCAGCTTAGAGGGACAGGGGGGTCAGCCCCAGCATTTT. This gives the protein CASSLEGQGGQPQHF.